The clone carrying this T cell receptor (beta chain) was detected ten times or more. The antigen is not known. TCRdb reprocessed the 5' RACE reads via MiXCR and lists one record per CDR3 protein. Among 500,000 to 650,000 distinct CDR3 sequences listed, approximately 5.3% were seen once. This sample stems from a study of CD8 T cells in ankylosing spondylitis. General study findings and limits: Seemingly distinctive of ankylosing spondylitis blood was a TCR beta motif formed by eight highly homologous variants.

CDR3 length equals 10 residues. Trimming stripped 10 bases from V and 8 bases from J, with 8 bases between. CDR1 is SEHNR, CDR2 FQNEAQ, per germline (reference sequence). The sequence came from a male donor with ankylosing spondylitis. The chain recombines TRBV7-9 with TRBJ1-4, with unresolved D. The sample comprised blood, either unsorted or a sorted T cell fraction (not recorded which). The CDR3 nucleotides read TGTGCCACCATAGACGAAAAACTGTTTTTT. Its protein is CATIDEKLFF.